A single sample is the source of the 6 T cell receptor beta chains below, sequenced in a study of blood T cell repertoires in COVID-19. Only in-frame clones appear in the TCRdb table, and some are missing; sequencing was by immunoSEQ multiplex PCR. The sample holds about 120,000 clones, more than 75% seen once. The specimen sequenced was peripheral blood. All receptors come from a man in his 60s with acute or convalescent COVID-19.

The CDR3 DNA sequence: TGTGCCAGCAGCAAACGGACAGGTGTTGAGACTGAAGCTTTCTTT. Translating gives CASSKRTGVETEAFF. The chain has TRBV7-2 and TRBJ1-1; 7 bases map to TRBD1. The CDR3 has 15 residues. V lost 5 bases and J lost 5; bases outside the gene matches: 11. Germline CDR1 reads SGHTA; CDR2 reads FQGNSA.

J is TRBJ2-5 and V is TRBV9; weak D call: TRBD1 (5 bases). This CDR3 has 14 amino acids. Germline V lookup: CDR1 SGDLS, CDR2 YYNGEE. V lost 4 bases and J 5 bases, leaving 15 bases between the germline ends. CDR3 sequence reads: CASSRQGSAETQYF. In DNA, the CDR3 is TGTGCCAGCAGCAGGCAGGGCTCCGCCGAGACCCAGTACTTC.

Only one count was recorded for this clone. This chain connects TRBV5-1 to TRBJ1-1; D remains ambiguous. This CDR3 spans 13 amino acids. Germline-derived CDR1 and CDR2 are SGHRS and YFSETQ. Trimming took 0 bases from V and 4 from J, leaving 7 bases between them. Written as DNA, the CDR3 is TGCGCCAGCAGCTTGGACGAGGGCACTGAAGCTTTCTTT. This codes for CASSLDEGTEAFF.

The rearrangement uses TRBV5-1 and TRBJ2-1; D is unclear. CDR1 SGHRS and CDR2 YFSETQ come from the germline V gene. The CDR3 consists of 16 residues. V dropped 0 bases and J dropped 4 bases, with 14 bases sitting between them. The CDR3 nucleotides read TGCGCCAGCAGCTTGGCCAACTACCTACTGTACAATGAGCAGTTCTTC. This sequence encodes CASSLANYLLYNEQFF.

This clone was detected only a few times. This chain joins TRBV4-1 and TRBJ1-1, with a possible D match to TRBD1 (6 bases). There are 15 residues in the CDR3. V lost 0 bases and J 5 bases, leaving 13 bases between the germline ends. CDR1 is MGHRA, CDR2 YSYEKL, per germline. Written as DNA, the CDR3 is TGCGCCAGCAGCCAAGATCAACAGGGTAGAACTGAAGCTTTCTTT. This codes for CASSQDQQGRTEAFF.

This clone was seen only once. The rearrangement joins TRBV20-1 to TRBJ2-7; D call uncertain. V gave up 7 bases and J gave up 4 bases, with 11 bases separating them. CDR3 length: 11 amino acids. Germline lookup yields CDR1 DFQATT and CDR2 SNEGSKA (reference sequence). CDR3 nucleotides: TGCAGTGTGGAGTCTACGTACGAGCAGTACTTC. Protein product: CSVESTYEQYF.